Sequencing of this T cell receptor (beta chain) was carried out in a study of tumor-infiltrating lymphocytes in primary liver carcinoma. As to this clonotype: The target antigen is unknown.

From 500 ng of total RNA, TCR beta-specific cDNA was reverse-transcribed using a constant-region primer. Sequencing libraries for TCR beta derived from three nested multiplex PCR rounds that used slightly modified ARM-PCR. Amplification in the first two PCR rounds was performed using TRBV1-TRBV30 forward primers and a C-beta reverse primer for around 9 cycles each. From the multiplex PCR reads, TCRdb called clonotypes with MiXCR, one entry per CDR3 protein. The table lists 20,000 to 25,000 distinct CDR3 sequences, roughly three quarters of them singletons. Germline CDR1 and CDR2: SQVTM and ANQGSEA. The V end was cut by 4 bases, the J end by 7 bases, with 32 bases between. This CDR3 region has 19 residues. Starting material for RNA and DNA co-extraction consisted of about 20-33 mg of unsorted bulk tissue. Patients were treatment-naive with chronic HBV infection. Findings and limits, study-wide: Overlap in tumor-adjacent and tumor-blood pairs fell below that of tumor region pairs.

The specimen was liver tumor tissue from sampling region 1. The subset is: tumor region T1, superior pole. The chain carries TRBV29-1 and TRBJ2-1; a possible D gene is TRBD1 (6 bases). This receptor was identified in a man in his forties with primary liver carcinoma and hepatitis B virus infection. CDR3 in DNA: TGCAGCGTTGTTTCCGCTCCAGGGACGACGGAGGTCAGGGGTAATGAGCAGTTCTTC. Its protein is CSVVSAPGTTEVRGNEQFF.